The rows below give T cell receptor beta chains drawn from one sample of a study of blood T cell repertoires in COVID-19. TCRdb's copy holds only in-frame clones and misses some; the assay was immunoSEQ multiplex PCR. The sample lists roughly 130,000 clones, about 88% occurring once. Sequencing used peripheral blood. Receptors were obtained from a human donor with COVID-19, enrolled during active disease. The donor label of this sample is uncertain. The CDR3 runs from the conserved cysteine through the conserved F or W. Fields, in order: CDR3 DNA, CDR3 protein, D gene, J gene, V gene, clone size. The D gene is left open where the match is weak. Clone size appears in some rows only: once, few, many, or a class for an expanded clone.

cdr3_nt: TGTGCCAGTAGTATGGCGGGAGGGCTCGGTAATGAGCAGTTCTTC
cdr3_aa: CASSMAGGLGNEQFF
d_call: TRBD2
j_call: TRBJ2-1
v_call: TRBV19
clone_size: NA

cdr3_nt: TGTGCCAGCTCACCACGGCGCAGCGCCGGGGAGCTGTTTTTT
cdr3_aa: CASSPRRSAGELFF
d_call: NA
j_call: TRBJ2-2
v_call: TRBV18
clone_size: once

cdr3_nt: TGTGCCAGCAGACCAGGACAGGGAGAGAATCAGCCCCAGCATTTT
cdr3_aa: CASRPGQGENQPQHF
d_call: TRBD1
j_call: TRBJ1-5
v_call: TRBV6-5
clone_size: NA

cdr3_nt: TGCGCCAGCAGTCCCAGGGCAGTGGGTGACAACAATGAGCAGTTCTTC
cdr3_aa: CASSPRAVGDNNEQFF
d_call: NA
j_call: TRBJ2-1
v_call: TRBV5-1
clone_size: NA

cdr3_nt: TGTGCCAGCAGTTACCGTCCCCAGGGTTGGAGCGAGCAGTACTTC
cdr3_aa: CASSYRPQGWSEQYF
d_call: NA
j_call: TRBJ2-7
v_call: TRBV6-5
clone_size: NA

cdr3_nt: TGTGCCAGCTCATCCGGCTGGGACTACCGATACAATGAGCAGTTCTTC
cdr3_aa: CASSSGWDYRYNEQFF
d_call: TRBD2
j_call: TRBJ2-1
v_call: TRBV18
clone_size: NA

cdr3_nt: TGTGCCAGCAGTTTAACACACCTCACTGAAGCTTTCTTT
cdr3_aa: CASSLTHLTEAFF
d_call: NA
j_call: TRBJ1-1
v_call: TRBV12-3/TRBV12-4
clone_size: once

cdr3_nt: TGCGCCAGCAGCCAGGATGCGGGACAGGGCACTAGGGAGCAGTACTTC
cdr3_aa: CASSQDAGQGTREQYF
d_call: TRBD1
j_call: TRBJ2-7
v_call: TRBV5-1
clone_size: NA

cdr3_nt: TGTGCCAGCAGTGGTTTGGGGACAGGGAGGGCCGGGTACGAGCAGTACTTC
cdr3_aa: CASSGLGTGRAGYEQYF
d_call: TRBD1
j_call: TRBJ2-7
v_call: TRBV7-9
clone_size: NA

cdr3_nt: TGTGCCAGCAGCTTAGGGGGGACAGATACGCAGTATTTT
cdr3_aa: CASSLGGTDTQYF
d_call: NA
j_call: TRBJ2-3
v_call: TRBV7-3
clone_size: NA

cdr3_nt: TGTGCCAGTAGTATTCGTGGGACAGGGGTACGCCAGCCCCAGCATTTT
cdr3_aa: CASSIRGTGVRQPQHF
d_call: TRBD1
j_call: TRBJ1-5
v_call: TRBV19
clone_size: NA

cdr3_nt: TGCGCCAGCAGCCAGGCAGGAGGGGCGGCTGGAAACACCATATATTTT
cdr3_aa: CASSQAGGAAGNTIYF
d_call: NA
j_call: TRBJ1-3
v_call: TRBV4-1
clone_size: NA

cdr3_nt: TGCGCCAGCAGCTTGGGAACAGGGGGTAGCAATCAGCCCCAGCATTTT
cdr3_aa: CASSLGTGGSNQPQHF
d_call: TRBD1
j_call: TRBJ1-5
v_call: TRBV5-1
clone_size: NA

cdr3_nt: TGTGCCAGCAGTCCTCCCGGGACAGGGATCTCTGGGGCCAACGTCCTGACTTTC
cdr3_aa: CASSPPGTGISGANVLTF
d_call: TRBD1
j_call: TRBJ2-6
v_call: TRBV6-6
clone_size: NA

cdr3_nt: TGTGCCAGCCGGACAGGAGGTAATGAAAAACTGTTTTTT
cdr3_aa: CASRTGGNEKLFF
d_call: TRBD1
j_call: TRBJ1-4
v_call: TRBV19
clone_size: NA

cdr3_nt: TGCGCCAGCAGCCGACCCGTTTACAGGGGACGAAACATGAACACTGAAGCTTTCTTT
cdr3_aa: CASSRPVYRGRNMNTEAFF
d_call: TRBD1
j_call: TRBJ1-1
v_call: TRBV4-1
clone_size: NA

cdr3_nt: TGTGCCAGCAGTGAAGCTGGACAGGAGAGCTACGAGCAGTACTTC
cdr3_aa: CASSEAGQESYEQYF
d_call: TRBD1
j_call: TRBJ2-7
v_call: TRBV6-1
clone_size: NA

cdr3_nt: TGTGCCAGCAGCTTCGGGGAGAATCAGCCCCAGCATTTT
cdr3_aa: CASSFGENQPQHF
d_call: NA
j_call: TRBJ1-5
v_call: TRBV5-6
clone_size: few

cdr3_nt: TGTGCCAGTACCCCGGGACAGGGGTACAGTCAGCCCCAGCATTTT
cdr3_aa: CASTPGQGYSQPQHF
d_call: TRBD1
j_call: TRBJ1-5
v_call: TRBV19
clone_size: NA

cdr3_nt: TGCAGTGCTAGAGATTACTACGAGCAGTACTTC
cdr3_aa: CSARDYYEQYF
d_call: NA
j_call: TRBJ2-7
v_call: TRBV20-1
clone_size: NA